Listed below are T cell receptor beta chains from one sample, sequenced in a study of coeliac disease. Only in-frame clones appear in the TCRdb table, and some are missing; sequencing was by immunoSEQ multiplex PCR. The sample has 2,300 or so clones, about 68% seen once. Material: lymphocytes from the gut lamina propria. The source of these receptors is a human donor without celiac disease. CDR3s leave out the opening cysteine and the closing phenylalanine or tryptophan.

v_call cdr3_length cdr3_aa
TRBV5-1 11 ASRTSSYNEQF
TRBV7-9 13 ASSPSGGATDTQY
TRBV10-3 12 ATAREFDTGELF
TRBV14 12 ASSQDLGDYEQY
TRBV5-1 14 ASSQGTRGTNYGYT
TRBV7-2 13 ASSSQGWHTGELF
TRBV25-1 12 AASPGLVAETQY
TRBV6-1 12 ASSEQYFSGEQY
TRBV5-1 13 ASSLPGHSTDTQY
TRBV19 13 ASSIGTNSYNEQF
TRBV14 11 ASSQGANYGYT
TRBV27 11 ASSLWAQDTQY
TRBV10-1 13 ASSESGSGSYEQY
TRBV2 13 ASSAASGRKHEQY
TRBV7-2 10 ASSFYADTQY
TRBV11-2 13 ASSLRGYEVETQY
TRBV6-1 12 ASGWDSGPDTQY
TRBV4-3 13 ASSHRQASNYGYT
TRBV7-2 14 ASSSGRGSRTDTQY
TRBV15 13 ATSRRDRAGAEAF
TRBV7-8 14 ASSSTDARPPRGQY
TRBV19 13 ASSMDRGTGNTIY
TRBV10-2 12 ASTLSGRANEQF
TRBV6-5 12 ASRRTDINYGYT
TRBV27 14 ASRYAGLGGNNEQF
TRBV5-1 12 ASSRTGPGVEQF
TRBV6-5 12 ASSYRGISYEQY
TRBV4-1 14 ASSRLLAGGGYEQY
TRBV19 13 ASSSSGTVYSPLH
TRBV5-6 12 ASSSTGIFYEQY
TRBV10-1 12 ASSGTGSGTEAF
TRBV30 9 AWTGGETQY
TRBV11-2 12 ASSLIGQSSPLH
TRBV7-9 13 ASSATGSLNEKLF
TRBV6-1 13 ASSEFSGGANEQF
TRBV2 11 ASDRGLEETQY
TRBV2 13 ASSPSTPKSYEQY
TRBV27 11 ASSLNSFTEAF
TRBV7-2 17 ASSLARPHGAANTGELF
TRBV11-2 10 ASSSSFGEQY
TRBV2 11 ASSSQPFGELF
TRBV5-1 11 ASSSDRGYEQY